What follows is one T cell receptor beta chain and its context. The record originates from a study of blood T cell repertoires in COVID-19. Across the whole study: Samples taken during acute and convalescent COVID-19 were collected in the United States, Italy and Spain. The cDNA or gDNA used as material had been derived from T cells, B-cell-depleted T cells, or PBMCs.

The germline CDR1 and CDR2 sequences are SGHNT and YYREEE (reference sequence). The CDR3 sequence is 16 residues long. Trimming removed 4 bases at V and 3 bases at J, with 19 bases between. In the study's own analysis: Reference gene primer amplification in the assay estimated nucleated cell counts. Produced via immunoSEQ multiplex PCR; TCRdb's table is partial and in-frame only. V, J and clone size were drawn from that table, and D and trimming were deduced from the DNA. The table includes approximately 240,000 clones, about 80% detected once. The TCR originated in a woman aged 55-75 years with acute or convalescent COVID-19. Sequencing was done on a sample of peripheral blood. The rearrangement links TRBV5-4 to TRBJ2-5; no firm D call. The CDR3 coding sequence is TGTGCCAGCAGCCGGAGTTTGAGTGTTGGTGAAGAGACCCAGTACTTC. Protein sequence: CASSRSLSVGEETQYF.